A selection of T cell receptor beta chains follows, all from one sample in a study of glioma-infiltrating T cells after dendritic cell vaccination. The assay was immunoSEQ multiplex PCR, and TCRdb's table has in-frame clones only and misses some. Here the sample spans under 40,000 clones, roughly 90% being singletons. Specimen: blood, collected before dendritic cell vaccination. Receptor source: a human donor with glioblastoma. CDR3s include the opening cysteine and the closing phenylalanine or tryptophan. Each record gives: J gene, V gene, clone size, D gene, CDR3 protein, CDR3 DNA. A D gene is named only where the DNA matches it firmly. Only some rows state a clone size, as once, few, many or a class for expanded clones.

J gene: TRBJ2-1
V gene: TRBV11-2
clone size: once
D gene: -
CDR3 protein: CASSFWSGQFF
CDR3 DNA: TGTGCCAGCAGCTTTTGGAGTGGGCAGTTCTTC

J gene: TRBJ2-5
V gene: TRBV5-1
clone size: once
D gene: TRBD1
CDR3 protein: CASSLGQEQETQYF
CDR3 DNA: TGCGCCAGCAGTCTCGGACAGGAACAAGAGACCCAGTACTTC

J gene: TRBJ2-7
V gene: TRBV7-2
clone size: -
D gene: -
CDR3 protein: CASSLGTLYEQYF
CDR3 DNA: TGTGCCAGCAGCTTAGGGACTCTCTACGAGCAGTACTTC

J gene: TRBJ2-7
V gene: TRBV5-1
clone size: -
D gene: -
CDR3 protein: CASTPWPGSSYEQYF
CDR3 DNA: TGCGCCAGCACCCCATGGCCGGGATCTTCCTACGAGCAGTACTTC

J gene: TRBJ1-4
V gene: TRBV15
clone size: -
D gene: -
CDR3 protein: CATSRGPSTNEKLFF
CDR3 DNA: TGTGCCACCAGCAGAGGCCCCAGTACTAATGAAAAACTGTTTTTT

J gene: TRBJ1-5
V gene: TRBV7-9
clone size: -
D gene: -
CDR3 protein: CASSFGGENQPQHF
CDR3 DNA: TGTGCCAGCAGCTTTGGGGGCGAGAATCAGCCCCAGCATTTT

J gene: TRBJ1-5
V gene: TRBV4-1
clone size: -
D gene: -
CDR3 protein: CASSLTITRGNQPQHF
CDR3 DNA: TGCGCCAGCAGCCTCACAATTACCAGGGGCAATCAGCCCCAGCATTTT

J gene: TRBJ2-5
V gene: TRBV7-8
clone size: few
D gene: TRBD2
CDR3 protein: CASSIARVSGGRYQETQYF
CDR3 DNA: TGTGCCAGCAGCATCGCCCGAGTTAGCGGGGGGAGGTACCAAGAGACCCAGTACTTC

J gene: TRBJ2-2
V gene: TRBV5-1
clone size: -
D gene: -
CDR3 protein: CASSLRDPYNTGELFF
CDR3 DNA: TGCGCCAGCAGCCTCCGGGATCCTTATAACACCGGGGAGCTGTTTTTT

J gene: TRBJ1-3
V gene: TRBV19
clone size: -
D gene: -
CDR3 protein: CASSIDGQYRPHPSGNTIYF
CDR3 DNA: TGTGCCAGTAGTATAGATGGGCAGTACCGACCCCATCCATCTGGAAACACCATATATTTT

J gene: TRBJ2-5
V gene: TRBV27
clone size: -
D gene: TRBD2
CDR3 protein: CASSLIFSGGGTQETQYF
CDR3 DNA: TGTGCCAGCAGTTTAATCTTTTCCGGCGGGGGGACCCAAGAGACCCAGTACTTC

J gene: TRBJ2-1
V gene: TRBV2
clone size: -
D gene: TRBD2
CDR3 protein: CASSTRGGRDNEQFF
CDR3 DNA: TGTGCCAGCAGTACGCGGGGGGGCCGAGACAATGAGCAGTTCTTC

J gene: TRBJ2-1
V gene: TRBV7-9
clone size: -
D gene: -
CDR3 protein: CASSLGAGVQFF
CDR3 DNA: TGTGCCAGCAGCCTAGGTGCCGGGGTACAGTTCTTC

J gene: TRBJ1-4
V gene: TRBV10-2
clone size: once
D gene: -
CDR3 protein: CASSESGGIYEKLFF
CDR3 DNA: TGCGCCAGCAGTGAGTCAGGGGGAATCTATGAAAAACTGTTTTTT

J gene: TRBJ1-4
V gene: TRBV6-1
clone size: -
D gene: -
CDR3 protein: CASSRSPLVREKLFF
CDR3 DNA: TGTGCCAGCAGTCGATCTCCATTGGTGAGGGAAAAACTGTTTTTT

J gene: TRBJ1-1
V gene: TRBV19
clone size: few
D gene: TRBD1
CDR3 protein: CASSARQGGSTEAFF
CDR3 DNA: TGTGCCAGTAGTGCGAGACAGGGGGGAAGCACTGAAGCTTTCTTT

J gene: TRBJ2-7
V gene: TRBV7-7
clone size: once
D gene: -
CDR3 protein: CASSPNSYEQYF
CDR3 DNA: TGTGCTAGCAGTCCTAACTCCTACGAGCAGTACTTC

J gene: TRBJ2-6
V gene: TRBV5-8
clone size: -
D gene: -
CDR3 protein: CASSFSGVGTRGTGANVLTF
CDR3 DNA: TGTGCCAGCAGCTTTTCGGGCGTGGGGACAAGGGGAACTGGGGCCAACGTCCTGACTTTC

J gene: TRBJ1-2
V gene: TRBV5-5
clone size: few
D gene: -
CDR3 protein: CASSPIGGYGYTF
CDR3 DNA: TGTGCCAGCAGCCCAATCGGGGGATATGGCTACACCTTC

J gene: TRBJ2-7
V gene: TRBV18
clone size: -
D gene: -
CDR3 protein: CASSLRVAVGSYEQYF
CDR3 DNA: TGTGCCAGCTCCCTCCGGGTGGCCGTAGGCTCCTACGAGCAGTACTTC

J gene: TRBJ2-7
V gene: TRBV5-1
clone size: -
D gene: -
CDR3 protein: CASSPGQGGLYEQYF
CDR3 DNA: TGCGCCAGCAGCCCCGGACAGGGAGGGTTGTACGAGCAGTACTTC

J gene: TRBJ2-5
V gene: TRBV6-1
clone size: once
D gene: TRBD2
CDR3 protein: CASKSGGAETQYF
CDR3 DNA: TGTGCCAGCAAAAGCGGGGGGGCTGAGACCCAGTACTTC

J gene: TRBJ2-6
V gene: TRBV5-4
clone size: -
D gene: -
CDR3 protein: CASSLSQGRSGANVLTF
CDR3 DNA: TGTGCCAGCAGCTTGTCACAAGGGAGGTCTGGGGCCAACGTCCTGACTTTC

J gene: TRBJ1-1
V gene: TRBV6-5
clone size: -
D gene: -
CDR3 protein: CASRTSQGGTEAFF
CDR3 DNA: TGTGCCAGCAGGACGTCTCAGGGAGGCACTGAAGCTTTCTTT

J gene: TRBJ2-7
V gene: TRBV10-3
clone size: -
D gene: TRBD1
CDR3 protein: CAISESKDRGHEQYF
CDR3 DNA: TGTGCCATCAGTGAGTCGAAGGACAGGGGCCACGAGCAGTACTTC

J gene: TRBJ2-7
V gene: TRBV14
clone size: -
D gene: -
CDR3 protein: CASSQLRRGSYEQYF
CDR3 DNA: TGTGCCAGCAGCCAACTTAGACGGGGTTCCTACGAGCAGTACTTC

J gene: TRBJ1-4
V gene: TRBV6-5
clone size: -
D gene: -
CDR3 protein: CASSYRGKLFF
CDR3 DNA: TGTGCCAGCAGTTACAGGGGAAAACTGTTTTTT

J gene: TRBJ2-2
V gene: TRBV4-1
clone size: once
D gene: TRBD1
CDR3 protein: CASSQFGRQGRNTGELFF
CDR3 DNA: TGCGCCAGCAGCCAATTTGGCCGACAGGGTAGGAACACCGGGGAGCTGTTTTTT

J gene: TRBJ2-1
V gene: TRBV14
clone size: -
D gene: TRBD1
CDR3 protein: CASGTGGNEQFF
CDR3 DNA: TGTGCCAGCGGGACAGGTGGGAATGAGCAGTTCTTC

J gene: TRBJ2-7
V gene: TRBV5-4
clone size: -
D gene: -
CDR3 protein: CASSLELRGEQYF
CDR3 DNA: TGTGCCAGCAGCTTGGAACTTAGGGGAGAGCAGTACTTC

J gene: TRBJ1-2
V gene: TRBV5-4
clone size: -
D gene: -
CDR3 protein: CASSLDRTTNYGYTF
CDR3 DNA: TGTGCCAGCAGCTTGGACAGGACTACTAACTATGGCTACACCTTC

J gene: TRBJ2-1
V gene: TRBV7-2
clone size: -
D gene: TRBD2
CDR3 protein: CASSLRVAGDNEQFF
CDR3 DNA: TGTGCCAGCAGCTTAAGGGTAGCGGGGGACAATGAGCAGTTCTTC

J gene: TRBJ2-3
V gene: TRBV16
clone size: once
D gene: -
CDR3 protein: CASSHSGGTDTQYF
CDR3 DNA: TGTGCCAGCAGCCATTCGGGGGGCACAGATACGCAGTATTTT

J gene: TRBJ2-3
V gene: TRBV7-2
clone size: once
D gene: TRBD2
CDR3 protein: CASSLRAGGLSTDTQYF
CDR3 DNA: TGTGCCAGCAGCTTGAGAGCGGGGGGCCTTAGCACAGATACGCAGTATTTT

J gene: TRBJ2-7
V gene: TRBV6-1
clone size: -
D gene: TRBD1
CDR3 protein: CASSDSTGSYEQYF
CDR3 DNA: TGTGCCAGCAGTGACTCGACAGGGAGTTACGAGCAGTACTTC

J gene: TRBJ1-3
V gene: TRBV6-5
clone size: -
D gene: -
CDR3 protein: CASSYGSYSGNTIYF
CDR3 DNA: TGTGCCAGCAGTTACGGTAGCTACTCTGGAAACACCATATATTTT